What follows are 29 T cell receptor beta chains derived from one specimen sequenced in a study of T cell responses to AZD1222 COVID-19 vaccine. Sequencing used immunoSEQ multiplex PCR; TCRdb keeps in-frame clones, though not all of them. The sample contains over 120,000 clones, about 93% of which appear only once. The material was peripheral blood, obtained on day 0 of AZD1222 vaccination. The origin of the receptors is an adult in good health.

The chain carries TRBV19 and TRBJ2-2; 12 bases line up with TRBD2. The trim removed 1 base at V and 4 bases at J, leaving 7 bases unmatched. The CDR3 is 18 amino acids. CDR1 and CDR2 (germline): LNHDA, SQIVND (reference sequence). The CDR3 DNA follows: TGTGCCAGTAGTATAGGTCTAGCGGGGGGGCCTAGCACCGGGGAGCTGTTTTTT. This translates into CASSIGLAGGPSTGELFF.

The DNA for the CDR3 is TGTGCCAGCAGTTCATCGCTGAGCACCTCCTACGAGCAGTACTTC. As protein: CASSSSLSTSYEQYF. The chain employs TRBV27 and TRBJ2-7, with no clear D. Per the germline V gene, CDR1 is MNHEY and CDR2 is SMNVEV (reference sequence). V was shortened by 4 bases and J by 0 bases, with 13 bases between the two germline ends. The CDR3 consists of 15 residues.

The chain uses TRBV11-2 and TRBJ1-1; weak D call: TRBD1 (5 bases). The CDR3 is made up of 15 amino acids. Per the germline V gene, CDR1 is SGHAT and CDR2 is FQNNGV. V was cut by 5 bases and J by 5 bases, with 18 bases left in between. CDR3 region: CASSTPRAGETEAFF. In DNA form, the CDR3 reads TGTGCCAGCAGCACTCCCCGAGCGGGGGAAACTGAAGCTTTCTTT. Full variable domain (outside the CDR3, taken from reference TRBV11-2 and TRBJ1-1): EAGVAQSPRYKIIEKRQSVAFWCNPISGHATLYWYQQILGQGPKLLIQFQNNGVVDDSQLPKDRFSAERLKGVDSTLKIQPAKLEDSAVYLCASSTPRAGETEAFFGQGTRLTVV.

The V and J genes are TRBV2 and TRBJ2-4, with TRBD1 matching 11 bases. J lost 1 base, V lost 6 bases, and 5 bases had no gene match. Looked up from germline, CDR1 is SNHLY and CDR2 is FYNNEI. The CDR3 runs 16 residues. The CDR3: CASRNGQGAAKNIQYF. The CDR3 nucleotides read TGTGCCAGCAGAAATGGACAGGGGGCCGCCAAAAACATTCAGTACTTC.

The CDR3 sequence: CASSRGRQVATNEKLFF. In nucleotides, the CDR3 is TGCGCCAGCAGCCGAGGTCGGCAGGTTGCAACTAATGAAAAACTGTTTTTT. This chain joins TRBV4-1 and TRBJ1-4; D is ambiguous. Trimming pared 4 bases from V and 0 bases from J, leaving 15 bases between. This CDR3 has 17 residues. Germline CDR1 is MGHRA and CDR2 is YSYEKL.

This chain links TRBV12-3 or TRBV12-4 with TRBJ1-2, with D unclear. The germline V and J ends were trimmed by 3 bases and 5 bases, with 7 bases remaining between them. This CDR3 has 12 residues. CDR3 bases: TGTGCCAGCAGTTTGGCGGGGTATGGCTACACCTTC. This gives the protein CASSLAGYGYTF.

This chain uses TRBV7-9 with TRBJ1-1; 12 bases map to TRBD1. This CDR3 comprises 17 residues. Germline V gene lookup returns CDR1 SEHNR and CDR2 FQNEAQ (reference sequence). V lost 2 bases, J lost 4 bases, and 8 bases stayed unmatched. CDR3: CASSLSPGQGAGTEAFF. In nucleotides, the CDR3 is TGTGCCAGCAGCTTATCCCCGGGACAGGGGGCAGGCACTGAAGCTTTCTTT.

The genes are TRBV5-1 and TRBJ2-1; maybe TRBD1 (6 bases). Germline V gene data show CDR1 as SGHRS and CDR2 as YFSETQ. The CDR3 is 16 amino acids. V was cut by 4 bases and J by 7 bases, with 21 bases left in between. The CDR3, as DNA: TGCGCCAGCAGCGCCTCGCCGGGACAAGGATCTAATGAGCAGTTCTTC. Its translation is CASSASPGQGSNEQFF.

This chain joins TRBV12-3 or TRBV12-4 and TRBJ1-1; D call uncertain. The CDR3 extends over 13 amino acids. The ends were cut back, 8 bases at V and 4 bases at J, with 14 bases in the middle. The CDR3 DNA is TGTGCCAGCGGCATGGAGGGAATCACTGAAGCTTTCTTT. Translating gives CASGMEGITEAFF.

With respect to this clone: This CDR3 is also generated by other DNA sequences in the sample. V is TRBV5-4 and J is TRBJ2-3, with D possibly TRBD1 on 5 matching bases. Per germline, CDR1 SGHNT and CDR2 YYREEE (reference sequence). This CDR3 spans 14 amino acids. The V end was cut by 1 base, the J end by 2 bases, with 8 bases between. CDR3 bases: TGTGCCAGCAGCTTGCAGGGTGCCACAGATACGCAGTATTTT. Protein sequence: CASSLQGATDTQYF.

This rearrangement joins TRBV15 to TRBJ1-2, with TRBD1 identical over 7 bases. Germline V gene data show CDR1 as LNHNV and CDR2 as YYDKDF (reference sequence). The J segment lost 8 bases and the V segment lost 5 bases, leaving 11 bases of the junction unmatched. This CDR3 spans 14 amino acids. The CDR3 protein is CATSQGTELTGYTF. CDR3 DNA sequence: TGTGCCACCAGCCAAGGGACAGAACTTACGGGCTACACCTTC.

The chain employs TRBV9 and TRBJ1-3, with D tentatively TRBD1 (5 bases). V lost 2 bases, J lost 4 bases, and 13 bases lay in between. This CDR3 is 15 amino acids long. Per the germline V gene, CDR1 is SGDLS and CDR2 is YYNGEE. CDR3 DNA sequence: TGTGCCAGCAGCGTTCGGGACCGGCCCGGAAACACCATATATTTT. As protein: CASSVRDRPGNTIYF. Filled out from reference TRBV9 and TRBJ1-3, the complete variable domain reads DSGVTQTPKHLITATGQRVTLRCSPRSGDLSVYWYQQSLDQGLQFLIQYYNGEERAKGNILERFSAQQFPDLHSELNLSSLELGDSALYFCASSVRDRPGNTIYFGEGSWLTVV.

The CDR3 region has the DNA TGTGCCAGCAGCTTGCCCGGGGCGAGTAGCACAGATACGCAGTATTTT. Its protein product is CASSLPGASSTDTQYF. V and J are TRBV7-9 and TRBJ2-3; perhaps D is TRBD1 or TRBD2 (5 bases each). The CDR3 totals 16 residues. Trimming stripped 3 bases from V and 0 bases from J, with 13 bases between. Germline assignment: CDR1 SEHNR and CDR2 FQNEAQ (reference sequence). Filled out from reference TRBV7-9 and TRBJ2-3, the complete variable domain reads DTGVSQNPRHKITKRGQNVTFRCDPISEHNRLYWYRQTLGQGPEFLTYFQNEAQLEKSRLLSDRFSAERPKGSFSTLEIQRTEQGDSAMYLCASSLPGASSTDTQYFGPGTRLTVL.

The chain is built from TRBV19 and TRBJ1-2; a possible D gene is TRBD1 (6 bases). The CDR3 length is 17 residues. The V end was cut by 10 bases, the J end by 5 bases, with 29 bases between. Per the germline V gene, CDR1 is LNHDA and CDR2 is SQIVND (reference sequence). The CDR3 coding sequence is TGTGCCACCAGGACCCCGGAGGGGGGCCCGGGGACATATGGCTACACCTTC. This encodes CATRTPEGGPGTYGYTF. Drawing the rest from reference TRBV19 and TRBJ1-2, the complete variable domain is DGGITQSPKYLFRKEGQNVTLSCEQNLNHDAMYWYRQDPGQGLRLIYYSQIVNDFQKGDIAEGYSVSREKKESFPLTVTSAQKNPTAFYLCATRTPEGGPGTYGYTFGSGTRLTVV.

The chain couples TRBV9 to TRBJ2-5; TRBD2 might be the D (5 bases). Germline V gene lookup returns CDR1 SGDLS and CDR2 YYNGEE. The CDR3 covers 14 residues. V dropped 4 bases and J dropped 5 bases, with 15 bases sitting between them. CDR3 in amino acids: CASSPRSSSETQYF. Written as DNA, the CDR3 is TGTGCCAGCAGCCCCCGATCTAGCAGCGAGACCCAGTACTTC.

This chain connects TRBV4-2 to TRBJ2-5; TRBD2 matches 8 bases. Germline V lookup: CDR1 LGHNA, CDR2 YNFKEQ. V was pared by 3 bases and J by 2 bases, with 5 bases of the junction left unmatched. CDR3 size: 15 residues. This CDR3 reads CASSQNSGIQETQYF. The CDR3 DNA is TGTGCCAGCAGCCAGAATAGCGGGATACAAGAGACCCAGTACTTC.

V usage is TRBV4-1 and J usage is TRBJ2-3, with 12 bases that match TRBD1. This CDR3 has 15 residues. Germline V lookup: CDR1 MGHRA, CDR2 YSYEKL. The trim removed 4 bases at V and 8 bases at J, leaving 7 bases unmatched. CDR3 DNA: TGCGCCAGCAGCCCCTTAGGGACAGGGGGCAGTACGCAGTATTTT. It is translated as CASSPLGTGGSTQYF.

The V and J genes are TRBV19 and TRBJ1-1; 7 bases fit TRBD1. V dropped 7 bases and J dropped 4; count of bases not matched to a gene: 9. The germline CDR1 and CDR2 sequences are LNHDA and SQIVND (reference sequence). This CDR3 region has 14 residues. The CDR3: CASTSLTGFTEAFF. DNA of the CDR3: TGTGCCAGTACATCCCTGACAGGGTTCACTGAAGCTTTCTTT.

The gene calls are TRBV3-1 (or the pseudogene TRBV3-2) and TRBJ1-1; weak D call: TRBD1 (6 bases). V lost 1 base, J lost 4 bases, and 13 bases lay in between. The germline V gene encodes CDR1 LGHDT and CDR2 YNNKEL (reference sequence). This CDR3 is built from 15 residues. The CDR3 DNA follows: TGTGCCAGCAGCCAAGGATGGGGGGCTGGCACTGAAGCTTTCTTT. Its protein product is CASSQGWGAGTEAFF.

The rearrangement joins TRBV28 to TRBJ1-2, with 8 bases identical to TRBD1. Losses at the gene ends were 3 bases for V and 8 bases for J; bases not matched to a gene: 8. The CDR3 is 14 residues long. Germline V gene sequence: CDR1 MDHEN, CDR2 SYDVKM. CDR3 in amino acids: CASSLPDRGRGYTF. The CDR3, as DNA: TGTGCCAGCAGTTTGCCCGACAGGGGACGCGGCTACACCTTC.

This chain uses TRBV9 with TRBJ1-4; 9 bases are a match to TRBD1. This CDR3 region has 15 residues. The V segment lost 4 bases and the J segment 5 bases; nucleotides outside the gene matches: 6. Germline assignment: CDR1 SGDLS and CDR2 YYNGEE. This CDR3 is CASSIQGASNEKLFF. CDR3 nucleotides: TGTGCCAGCAGCATACAGGGGGCTAGCAATGAAAAACTGTTTTTT.

This clone was found once. The chain recombines TRBV2 with TRBJ2-7; weak D call: TRBD1 (6 bases). Germline CDR1 is SNHLY and CDR2 is FYNNEI. The V and J ends lost 3 bases and 2 bases respectively, with 11 bases between them. There are 14 residues in the CDR3. The CDR3 DNA is TGTGCCAGCAGTGATGAAGGGGGAGCCTACGAGCAGTACTTC. Its protein is CASSDEGGAYEQYF.

J is TRBJ1-1 and V is TRBV29-1; no firm D call. V was cut by 1 base and J by 4 bases, with 10 bases left in between. The CDR3 is 13 residues long. The germline gives CDR1 SQVTM, CDR2 ANQGSEA. The chain's CDR3 is CSVEARGGTEAFF. CDR3 bases: TGCAGCGTTGAAGCGCGGGGAGGCACTGAAGCTTTCTTT. The full variable domain, its missing parts supplied by reference TRBV29-1 and TRBJ1-1, is SAVISQKPSRDICQRGTSLTIQCQVDSQVTMMFWYRQQPGQSLTLIATANQGSEATYESGFVIDKFPISRPNLTFSTLTVSNMSPEDSSIYLCSVEARGGTEAFFGQGTRLTVV.

J is TRBJ1-6 and V is TRBV15; TRBD1 aligns across 7 bases. The CDR3 covers 19 residues. Germline-derived CDR1 and CDR2 are LNHNV and YYDKDF (reference sequence). The junction had 15 bases not matched to a gene; V was cut back by 0 bases and J by 7 bases. The CDR3 reads CATSRDLPWAGQQNSPLHF. DNA for the CDR3: TGTGCCACCAGCAGAGATTTGCCCTGGGCGGGACAGCAAAATTCACCCCTCCACTTT. Looking up the rest from reference TRBV15 and TRBJ1-6 gives the full variable domain: DAMVIQNPRYQVTQFGKPVTLSCSQTLNHNVMYWYQQKSSQAPKLLFHYYDKDFNNEADTPDNFQSRRPNTSFCFLDIRSPGLGDTAMYLCATSRDLPWAGQQNSPLHFGNGTRLTVT.

V usage is TRBV13 and J usage is TRBJ1-1, with D possibly matching TRBD1 (5 bases). This CDR3 spans 13 amino acids. V lost 1 base to trimming and J lost 3 bases, with 6 bases between them. The germline V gene has CDR1 PRHDT and CDR2 FYEKMQ (reference sequence). In nucleotides, the CDR3 is TGTGCCAGCAGCTTAGAGGGGCACACTGAAGCTTTCTTT. Its protein product is CASSLEGHTEAFF.

The chain links TRBV21-1 to TRBJ1-5; the table's D gene call, TRBD1, was not cross checked with the DNA. TRBV21-1 is a pseudogene. CDR3 length equals 20 residues. The DNA of the CDR3 is TGTGCCAGCAGCAAAGGTTTCTTGAGGTCAGGGGAAAATAGCAATCAGCCCCAGCATTTT. It translates to CASSKGFLRSGENSNQPQHF.

V gene TRBV4-2 combines with J gene TRBJ1-3; 7 bases agree with TRBD1. Per the germline V gene, CDR1 is LGHNA and CDR2 is YNFKEQ. Losses at the gene ends were 0 bases for V and 4 bases for J; bases not matched to a gene: 9. This CDR3 contains 17 residues. CDR3: CASSQEEGAFVGNTIYF. Here the CDR3 DNA reads TGTGCCAGCAGCCAAGAAGAGGGGGCTTTCGTAGGAAACACCATATATTTT.

The rearrangement uses TRBV6-5 and TRBJ1-2; tentatively, D is TRBD1 (5 bases). V lost 0 bases and J 0 bases, leaving 8 bases between the germline ends. This CDR3 has 15 amino acids. The germline gives CDR1 MNHEY, CDR2 SVGAGI. The CDR3 DNA follows: TGTGCCAGCAGTTACTCGCCAGGGACTAACTATGGCTACACCTTC. Amino acids: CASSYSPGTNYGYTF.

The chain is built from TRBV3-1 (or the pseudogene TRBV3-2) and TRBJ1-3, with D uncertain. The CDR3 has 16 residues. From germline, CDR1 is LGHDT and CDR2 YNNKEL (reference sequence). V shed 1 base and J shed 2 bases, with 12 bases lying between them. The chain's CDR3 is CASSQGGGGAGNTIYF. The DNA for the CDR3 is TGTGCCAGCAGCCAAGGAGGCGGCGGGGCTGGAAACACCATATATTTT.